Each of the 30 T cell receptor beta chains below was sequenced from the same sample in a study of T cell changes during pregnancy in multiple sclerosis (dated by TCRdb to between 2018 and 2020). The protocol used for the library was the immunoSEQ multiplex PCR assay. Imported from immuneACCESS, the table was reduced by TCRdb to in-frame sequences with V and J called. These copies leave out some clones; in studies compared against another copy, an unresolved V gene accounts for under half, and the cause of the remainder is not known. This sample gives 58,000 or so clones in total; around 90% of them show up just once. The ten largest make up around 0.49% of the sample. This specimen consisted of CD4+ T cells from peripheral blood mononuclear cells, obtained in the third trimester of pregnancy. The receptors derive from a female donor with multiple sclerosis, enrolled in a pregnancy study.

The rearrangement links TRBV7-2 to TRBJ2-7, with 10 bases matching TRBD2. The CDR3 has 17 residues. Germline V CDR1 and CDR2: SGHTA, FQGNSA. V lost 4 bases and J lost 0; bases outside the gene matches: 9. The CDR3 sequence is CASSSLAGAGSSYEQYF. CDR3 DNA: TGTGCCAGCAGCTCTCTAGCGGGGGCCGGTAGCTCCTACGAGCAGTACTTC.

The chain uses TRBV9 and TRBJ1-6; D not resolved. The V end lost 5 bases, the J end lost 1 base, and 4 bases lay between the germline ends. The CDR3 is made up of 13 amino acids. Per germline, CDR1 SGDLS and CDR2 YYNGEE. The CDR3 sequence: CASRESYNSPLHF. CDR3 nucleotide sequence: TGTGCCAGCAGGGAGTCCTATAATTCACCCCTCCACTTT.

The rearrangement joins TRBV29-1 to TRBJ1-1; a possible D gene is TRBD1 (5 bases). Germline-derived CDR1 and CDR2 are SQVTM and ANQGSEA. The ends were cut back, 4 bases at V and 2 bases at J, with 11 bases in the middle. This CDR3 contains 13 residues. The CDR3 protein is CSVVTGINTEAFF. The CDR3 DNA follows: TGCAGCGTTGTCACAGGAATTAACACTGAAGCTTTCTTT.

The chain joins TRBV2 to TRBJ2-7; 8 bases are a match to TRBD1. Trimming took 8 bases from V and 6 from J; bases not matched to a gene: 3. CDR1 and CDR2 (germline): SNHLY, FYNNEI. The CDR3 totals 11 residues. Here the CDR3 DNA reads TGTGCCAGCGGGACAGGCGGCGAGCAGTACTTC. This sequence encodes CASGTGGEQYF. The variable domain in full, with the rest retrieved from reference TRBV2 and TRBJ2-7, is EPEVTQTPSHQVTQMGQEVILRCVPISNHLYFYWYRQILGQKVEFLVSFYNNEISEKSEIFDDQFSVERPDGSNFTLKIRSTKLEDSAMYFCASGTGGEQYFGPGTRLTVT.

Note on this clone: The final CDR3 position lacks the conserved phenylalanine or tryptophan, pointing to a likely read error. The DNA is omitted, as the CDR3 cannot be located on it reliably, and the CDR3 follows TCRdb's listing. The rearrangement uses TRBV14 and TRBJ2-3; the table's D call, TRBD1, has no DNA check behind it. In germline, CDR1 is SGHDN, CDR2 FVKESK. From its first to its last residue, the CDR3 has 13 amino acids. CDR3 in amino acids: CASSQVRGSLYFL.

The chain combines TRBV15 with TRBJ1-2; D might be TRBD1 (6 bases). CDR1 and CDR2 (germline): LNHNV, YYDKDF (reference sequence). The V end lost 0 bases, the J end lost 2 bases, and 19 bases lay between the germline ends. CDR3 size: 18 residues. The CDR3 spells CATSREGQGYSPNYGYTF. CDR3 nucleotides: TGTGCCACCAGCAGAGAAGGGCAGGGGTATAGCCCCAACTATGGCTACACCTTC.

The chain is built from TRBV9 and TRBJ1-5; TRBD1 might be the D (5 bases). Trimming shortened V by 0 bases and J by 6 bases, and 13 bases separated the two germline ends. Germline lookup yields CDR1 SGDLS and CDR2 YYNGEE. The CDR3 length is 15 residues. This CDR3 is CASSVDGRATQPQHF. The CDR3 DNA reads as TGTGCCAGCAGCGTAGACGGCAGGGCAACTCAGCCCCAGCATTTT.

The chain joins TRBV5-5 to TRBJ1-1; a weak D match, TRBD1 (5 bases). The CDR3 contains 13 residues. Germline V gives CDR1 SGHKS, CDR2 YYEKEE (reference sequence). V shed 3 bases and J shed 4 bases, with 10 bases lying between them. CDR3 in amino acids: CASSSQVSTEAFF. The CDR3 DNA reads as TGTGCCAGCAGCTCACAGGTTTCCACTGAAGCTTTCTTT.

The chain carries TRBV12-5 and TRBJ1-5, with 9 bases that match TRBD1. The length of the CDR3 is 15 residues. V was clipped by 4 bases and J by 4 bases; unmatched bases: 5. Germline V gene sequence: CDR1 LGHNT, CDR2 FRNRAP. The CDR3 reads CASGYGTGRNQPQHF. CDR3 bases: TGTGCTAGTGGTTACGGGACAGGGAGGAATCAGCCCCAGCATTTT.

The chain uses TRBV19 and TRBJ2-5; 9 bases align to TRBD1. Trimming cost V 2 bases and J 5 bases; bases outside gene matches: 6. Germline V gives CDR1 LNHDA, CDR2 SQIVND (reference sequence). The CDR3 is 15 amino acids. The CDR3 DNA is TGTGCCAGTAGTATAAGACAGGGGGGTCAGGAGACCCAGTACTTC. Translated, it gives CASSIRQGGQETQYF.

V gene TRBV6-5 combines with J gene TRBJ2-1; the match to TRBD2 covers 7 bases. Losses at the gene ends were 11 bases for V and 0 bases for J; bases not matched to a gene: 1. The CDR3 is made up of 12 amino acids. Germline CDR1 is MNHEY and CDR2 is SVGAGI. The CDR3 DNA sequence: TGTGCCTCGGGAGGCTCCTACAATGAGCAGTTCTTC. Translating it yields CASGGSYNEQFF.

The chain combines TRBV5-4 with TRBJ1-2; a possible D gene is TRBD1 (6 bases). Between the trimmed V and J ends, which lost 3 bases and 4 bases, there was a span of 10 bases. CDR3 size: 13 residues. Germline lookup yields CDR1 SGHNT and CDR2 YYREEE (reference sequence). This CDR3 reads CASSWDTFYGYTF. The CDR3 DNA reads as TGTGCCAGCAGCTGGGACACCTTCTATGGCTACACCTTC.

The chain employs TRBV19 and TRBJ2-5; D perhaps matches TRBD2 (6 bases). There are 17 residues in the CDR3. Germline CDR1 is LNHDA and CDR2 is SQIVND (reference sequence). V was clipped by 3 bases and J by 5 bases, with 22 bases between them. The CDR3 DNA reads as TGTGCCAGTAGTATTCGTTCACAGGTGGGACTGGCGGAGACCCAGTACTTC. Protein: CASSIRSQVGLAETQYF.

V gene TRBV2 combines with J gene TRBJ2-1; a weak D match, TRBD2 (6 bases). V lost 4 bases and J 3 bases, leaving 13 bases between the germline ends. Germline V gives CDR1 SNHLY, CDR2 FYNNEI. CDR3 size: 15 residues. Written as DNA, the CDR3 is TGTGCCAGCAGTGGACTAGGGCTAGGCTACAATGAGCAGTTCTTC. Translated: CASSGLGLGYNEQFF.

The rearrangement links TRBV6-6 to TRBJ2-2, with 9 bases matching TRBD1. The CDR3 length is 14 residues. J lost 5 bases, V lost 7 bases, and 5 bases had no gene match. Germline assignment: CDR1 MNHNY and CDR2 SVGAGI (reference sequence). CDR3: CASKRTGATGELFF. In DNA, the CDR3 is TGTGCCAGCAAAAGGACAGGGGCGACCGGGGAGCTGTTTTTT.

The chain employs TRBV30 and TRBJ1-5; D is unresolved. This CDR3 has 14 amino acids. From germline, CDR1 is GTSNPN and CDR2 SVGIG (reference sequence). V was clipped by 1 base and J by 7 bases, with 14 bases between them. The CDR3 bases are TGTGCCTGGAGTGGGTCAGCCGGGGTACAGCCCCAGCATTTT. It yields the protein CAWSGSAGVQPQHF. Drawing the rest from reference TRBV30 and TRBJ1-5, the complete variable domain is SQTIHQWPATLVQPVGSPLSLECTVEGTSNPNLYWYRQAAGRGLQLLFYSVGIGQISSEVPQNLSASRPQDRQFILSSKKLLLSDSGFYLCAWSGSAGVQPQHFGDGTRLSIL.

J is TRBJ1-5 and V is TRBV28, with D possibly being TRBD1 (5 bases). Germline CDR1 reads MDHEN; CDR2 reads SYDVKM. The V and J ends lost 7 bases and 1 base respectively, with 14 bases between them. The CDR3 extends over 15 amino acids. In DNA form, the CDR3 reads TGTGCCAGCACCATTCCCCACAGGAGCAATCAGCCCCAGCATTTT. It is translated as CASTIPHRSNQPQHF.

The chain carries TRBV7-8 and TRBJ1-6, with 8 bases lining up with TRBD1. V shed 4 bases, J shed 8 bases, and the junction held 4 bases outside the gene matches. Germline values: CDR1 SGHVS, CDR2 FQNEAQ. CDR3 length equals 14 residues. The CDR3 here is CASSWQTGDSPLHF. CDR3 DNA: TGTGCCAGCAGCTGGCAGACAGGGGATTCACCCCTCCACTTT.

As DNA, the CDR3 is TGTGCCAGCAGCCCGGACAGACAGAACACTGAAGCTTTCTTT. Its translation is CASSPDRQNTEAFF. V is TRBV21-1 and J is TRBJ1-1; the D call of TRBD1 is as the table states it, not checked on the DNA. TRBV21-1 is tagged as a pseudogene. This CDR3 is built from 14 residues.

The chain has TRBV6-1 and TRBJ2-1; TRBD1 matches at 9 bases. Trimming took 10 bases from V and 9 from J; bases not matched to a gene: 4. The CDR3 extends over 11 amino acids. Germline V CDR1 and CDR2: MNHNS, SASEGT. CDR3 sequence reads: CATTGGSEQFF. DNA for the CDR3: TGTGCCACTACAGGGGGCAGTGAGCAGTTCTTC.

The rearrangement uses TRBV7-9 and TRBJ2-7; tentatively, D is TRBD1 (6 bases). Germline CDR1 reads SEHNR; CDR2 reads FQNEAQ (reference sequence). The V end lost 8 bases, the J end lost 0 bases, and 17 bases lay between the germline ends. The CDR3 length is 15 residues. In DNA, the CDR3 is TGTGCCAGCCGGGACATCAATCTTAGCTCCTACGAGCAGTACTTC. This sequence encodes CASRDINLSSYEQYF.

In this sample, this clone turned up once. The V gene is TRBV2, the J gene TRBJ2-5, with D possibly being TRBD1 (7 bases). Germline V gene lookup returns CDR1 SNHLY and CDR2 FYNNEI. The ends were cut back, 8 bases at V and 0 bases at J, with 13 bases in the middle. CDR3 length: 14 amino acids. The CDR3 DNA is TGTGCCAGCCAGGGGGGCAGGGACCAAGAGACCCAGTACTTC. This sequence encodes CASQGGRDQETQYF.

The chain joins TRBV19 to TRBJ2-2; D gene ambiguous. This CDR3 contains 16 residues. Trimming cost V 11 bases and J 1 base, with 20 bases left between them. Germline CDR1 LNHDA, CDR2 SQIVND (reference sequence). The CDR3 sequence is CAEVEATGKNTGELFF. CDR3 sequence (DNA): TGTGCCGAAGTAGAGGCGACGGGTAAGAACACCGGGGAGCTGTTTTTT.

This rearrangement joins TRBV30 to TRBJ2-5; TRBD2 is a possible D gene (6 bases). The CDR3 has 13 amino acids. V was clipped by 4 bases and J by 2 bases, with 11 bases between them. Looked up from germline, CDR1 is GTSNPN and CDR2 is SVGIG (reference sequence). CDR3 amino acids: CAWTGRRQETQYF. In nucleotides, the CDR3 is TGTGCCTGGACAGGGAGGAGGCAAGAGACCCAGTACTTC.

The rearrangement uses TRBV11-2 and TRBJ2-1, with 9 nucleotides matching TRBD2. V was pared by 5 bases and J by 1 base, with 6 bases of the junction left unmatched. In germline, CDR1 is SGHAT, CDR2 FQNNGV. This CDR3 comprises 16 residues. CDR3 residues: CASSPAGGESYNEQFF. In DNA form, the CDR3 reads TGTGCCAGCAGCCCCGCGGGGGGGGAGTCCTACAATGAGCAGTTCTTC.

The genes are TRBV12-5 and TRBJ1-1, with D maybe TRBD1 (5 bases). The CDR3 is 16 residues long. Per germline, CDR1 LGHNT and CDR2 FRNRAP. Trimming pared 7 bases from V and 3 bases from J, leaving 21 bases between. The CDR3 DNA is TGTGCTAGTGCCCCTGGGGCAGGCGGTAAATACACTGAAGCTTTCTTT. It codes for CASAPGAGGKYTEAFF.

The chain uses TRBV11-2 and TRBJ1-6; D gene ambiguous. Trimming pared 7 bases from V and 7 bases from J, leaving 17 bases between. CDR1 is SGHAT and CDR2 is FQNNGV in the germline V gene. There are 15 residues in the CDR3. CDR3 sequence reads: CASTKGAAINSPLHF. The CDR3 bases are TGTGCCAGCACTAAAGGAGCGGCTATCAATTCACCCCTCCACTTT.

The chain has TRBV5-4 and TRBJ2-5; D not resolved. The CDR3 sequence is 12 residues long. Trimming pared 0 bases from V and 5 bases from J, leaving 5 bases between. Germline CDR1 SGHNT, CDR2 YYREEE (reference sequence). CDR3 DNA: TGTGCCAGCAGCTTGGCCCAGGAGACCCAGTACTTC. Its translation: CASSLAQETQYF. Supplemented by reference TRBV5-4 and TRBJ2-5, the full variable domain reads ETGVTQSPTHLIKTRGQQVTLRCSSQSGHNTVSWYQQALGQGPQFIFQYYREEENGRGNFPPRFSGLQFPNYSSELNVNALELDDSALYLCASSLAQETQYFGPGTRLLVL.

The chain is built from TRBV5-4 and TRBJ1-6; D is perhaps TRBD1 (6 bases). The CDR3 extends over 15 amino acids. From germline, CDR1 is SGHNT and CDR2 YYREEE (reference sequence). V lost 0 bases, J lost 7 bases, and 11 bases lay in between. CDR3 coding DNA: TGTGCCAGCAGCTTGGATCAGGGGCTGAATTCACCCCTCCACTTT. This encodes CASSLDQGLNSPLHF. Based on the CDR3 plus reference TRBV5-4 and TRBJ1-6, the full variable domain is ETGVTQSPTHLIKTRGQQVTLRCSSQSGHNTVSWYQQALGQGPQFIFQYYREEENGRGNFPPRFSGLQFPNYSSELNVNALELDDSALYLCASSLDQGLNSPLHFGNGTRLTVT.

This chain uses TRBV9 with TRBJ2-2; TRBD2 aligns across 11 bases. The length of the CDR3 is 16 residues. V lost 3 bases to trimming and J lost 7 bases; unmatched junction nucleotides: 8. Germline loops: CDR1 SGDLS, CDR2 YYNGEE. CDR3 sequence: CASSAGLAGDNGELFF. CDR3 nucleotide sequence: TGTGCCAGCAGCGCTGGACTAGCGGGTGATAACGGGGAGCTGTTTTTT.